A selection of T cell receptor beta chains follows, all from one sample in a study of OX40 agonist ivuxolimab in advanced cancers. Libraries were prepared by immunoSEQ multiplex PCR; TCRdb keeps only in-frame clonotypes and omits some of them. The sample holds more than 45,000 clones, 80% to 90% seen once. The sequenced sample was CD4+ or CD8+ T cells sorted from blood, obtained in a trial of the OX40 agonist ivuxolimab. The receptors stem from an adult with an advanced solid tumor such as melanoma, head and neck, liver or kidney cancer. CDR3s include the opening cysteine and the closing phenylalanine or tryptophan. D genes are given only for firm matches. The size entry is marked missing in some rows and otherwise reads once, few, many or a size class.

cdr3_length d_call clone_size j_call v_call cdr3_aa cdr3_nt
15 TRBD1 . TRBJ2-3 TRBV7-3 CASSPGQVDTDTQYF TGTGCCAGCAGCCCAGGACAGGTAGACACAGATACGCAGTATTTT
15 . . TRBJ1-4 TRBV9 CASSSMTGLNEKLFF TGTGCCAGCAGCTCCATGACAGGACTAAATGAAAAACTGTTTTTT
11 . . TRBJ1-1 TRBV29-1 CSVRGYAEAFF TGCAGCGTTCGCGGTTATGCTGAAGCTTTCTTT
14 . . TRBJ1-5 TRBV30 CAWSGQYGGRPQHF TGTGCCTGGAGTGGCCAGTACGGTGGCCGGCCCCAGCATTTT
14 . . TRBJ2-5 TRBV7-6 CASSLARTQETQYF TGTGCCAGCAGCTTAGCGCGCACTCAAGAGACCCAGTACTTC
14 TRBD2 . TRBJ2-5 TRBV29-1 CSVGGLAGEETQYF TGCAGCGTTGGTGGACTAGCGGGAGAAGAGACCCAGTACTTC
15 . once TRBJ1-1 TRBV15 CATSRDRGFNTEAFF TGTGCCACCAGCAGAGATCGAGGGTTTAACACTGAAGCTTTCTTT
15 . . TRBJ1-4 TRBV2 CASTREVATNEKLFF TGTGCCAGCACCCGAGAAGTTGCAACTAATGAAAAACTGTTTTTT
13 . . TRBJ2-3 TRBV7-9 CASSLTISDTQYF TGTGCCAGCAGCTTAACTATATCAGATACGCAGTATTTT
16 TRBD1 . TRBJ2-4 TRBV28 CASRATGTGGSHIQYF TGTGCCAGCAGAGCTACCGGGACAGGGGGATCCCACATTCAGTACTTC